The 22 T cell receptor beta chains given below trace back to one sample, sequenced in a study of shared clonotypes between healthy human individuals. Measured with immunoSEQ multiplex PCR; TCRdb has only the in-frame clones, and not every one. The sample has 2 million to 2.5 million clones, 85% to 95% seen once. The sequenced sample consisted of naive CD4+ T cells from PBMCs. Subset specified: CD45RA+ positively selected. These receptors were obtained from a man between 18 and 35 years old in good health. Some clones in this sample may be carry-over from other donors' samples.

The chain carries TRBV6-1 and TRBJ2-1, with 10 bases that match TRBD2. Germline V CDR1 and CDR2: MNHNS, SASEGT. There are 14 residues in the CDR3. Trimming cost V 6 bases and J 4 bases; bases outside gene matches: 3. CDR3 protein: CASRKREGYNEQFF. CDR3 sequence (DNA): TGTGCCAGCAGGAAGCGGGAGGGATACAATGAGCAGTTCTTC.

This chain joins TRBV14 and TRBJ2-7, with D maybe TRBD2 (6 bases). CDR1 is SGHDN and CDR2 is FVKESK in the germline V gene. The CDR3 is 13 residues long. The V end was cut by 3 bases, the J end by 3 bases, with 9 bases between. Here the CDR3 reads CASSQPGLYEQYF. The CDR3 region has the DNA TGTGCCAGCAGCCAGCCGGGACTCTACGAGCAGTACTTC.

The gene calls are TRBV7-8 and TRBJ2-7; 8 nucleotides line up with TRBD1. V shed 4 bases, J shed 0 bases, and the junction held 5 bases outside the gene matches. Germline V gene lookup returns CDR1 SGHVS and CDR2 FQNEAQ. The CDR3 loop spans 15 amino acids. This chain's CDR3 is CASSSRGPSSYEQYF. The CDR3 bases are TGTGCCAGCAGCTCCAGGGGGCCAAGCTCCTACGAGCAGTACTTC. Complete variable domain (other parts from reference TRBV7-8 and TRBJ2-7): GAGVSQSPRYKVAKRGQDVALRCDPISGHVSLFWYQQALGQGPEFLTYFQNEAQLDKSGLPSDRFFAERPEGSVSTLKIQRTQQEDSAVYLCASSSRGPSSYEQYFGPGTRLTVT.

The chain uses TRBV30 and TRBJ2-2; no firm D call. Per germline, CDR1 GTSNPN and CDR2 SVGIG (reference sequence). The V gene lost 2 bases and the J gene lost 5 bases, with 15 bases spanning the gap. The CDR3 consists of 15 residues. CDR3 DNA: TGTGCCTGGAGTATCTCAATTACAGCGACCGGGGAGCTGTTTTTT. This translates into CAWSISITATGELFF.

The chain links TRBV18 to TRBJ2-7, with D possibly matching TRBD1 (6 bases). The CDR3 runs 14 residues. Between the trimmed V and J ends, which lost 8 bases and 2 bases, there was a span of 16 bases. Germline CDR1 and CDR2: KGHSH and LQKENI. CDR3 nucleotide sequence: TGTGCCAGCACCCAACCTGGACAGACCTACGAGCAGTACTTC. Translation: CASTQPGQTYEQYF.

V and J are TRBV7-9 and TRBJ2-7; D is uncertain. Germline-derived CDR1 and CDR2 are SEHNR and FQNEAQ (reference sequence). Trimming removed 2 bases from V and 2 bases from J, with 13 bases in between. The CDR3 spans 15 residues. The CDR3, as DNA: TGTGCCAGCAGCTTACACGCAGCGCAGGCCTACGAGCAGTACTTC. Protein sequence: CASSLHAAQAYEQYF.

This chain links TRBV28 with TRBJ2-5, with 7 bases identical to TRBD2. CDR3 length: 17 amino acids. Germline assignment: CDR1 MDHEN and CDR2 SYDVKM. V gave up 3 bases and J gave up 5 bases; unmatched junction bases: 15. CDR3 sequence reads: CASSFYPGRGGEETQYF. The CDR3 coding sequence is TGTGCCAGCAGTTTTTACCCTGGGAGGGGCGGGGAGGAGACCCAGTACTTC. Drawing the rest from reference TRBV28 and TRBJ2-5, the complete variable domain is DVKVTQSSRYLVKRTGEKVFLECVQDMDHENMFWYRQDPGLGLRLIYFSYDVKMKEKGDIPEGYSVSREKKERFSLILESASTNQTSMYLCASSFYPGRGGEETQYFGPGTRLLVL.

The chain employs TRBV5-1 and TRBJ2-7; a possible D gene is TRBD2 (6 bases). This CDR3 comprises 12 residues. Germline V gene lookup returns CDR1 SGHRS and CDR2 YFSETQ. Trimming took off 6 bases at V and 3 bases at J, with 10 bases between the two ends. This CDR3 is CASTQDYYEQYF. CDR3 nucleotide sequence: TGCGCCAGCACGCAGGACTACTACGAGCAGTACTTC.

CDR3 region: CASSLRGGSGNSTGELFF. The CDR3, as DNA: TGTGCCAGCAGCTTAAGAGGAGGTAGCGGGAACAGCACCGGGGAGCTGTTTTTT. V gene TRBV7-9 combines with J gene TRBJ2-2, with 8 bases that match TRBD2. Germline V lookup: CDR1 SEHNR, CDR2 FQNEAQ (reference sequence). This CDR3 contains 18 residues. After removal of 2 bases from V and 4 bases from J, the junction contained 12 bases not matched to a gene.

The genes are TRBV6-6 and TRBJ2-5, with 7 nucleotides matching TRBD1. J was trimmed by 4 bases and V by 6 bases; bases with no gene match: 11. Germline V gene data show CDR1 as MNHNY and CDR2 as SVGAGI (reference sequence). CDR3 length equals 15 residues. The CDR3 here is CASRRPGQPTETQYF. CDR3 sequence (DNA): TGTGCCAGCAGGCGCCCGGGACAGCCGACAGAGACCCAGTACTTC.

V gene TRBV19 combines with J gene TRBJ1-5; 9 nucleotides line up with TRBD1. Germline lookup yields CDR1 LNHDA and CDR2 SQIVND (reference sequence). The V segment lost 1 base and the J segment 7 bases; nucleotides outside the gene matches: 2. This CDR3 contains 14 residues. CDR3 residues: CASSIGGQGQPQHF. The CDR3 nucleotides are TGTGCCAGTAGTATAGGGGGACAGGGACAGCCCCAGCATTTT.

Of note for this clone: Because the CDR3's place on the DNA is in doubt, the DNA is left out and the CDR3 is given as listed by TCRdb. The chain couples TRBV2 to TRBJ2-3; the table names TRBD1, a call not compared with the DNA. The CDR3 spans 13 amino acids, including both terminal residues. Germline V gives CDR1 SNHLY, CDR2 FYNNEI. This CDR3 reads CASILADTDTQYF.

V gene TRBV4-1 combines with J gene TRBJ2-2; D is possibly TRBD1 or TRBD2 (5 bases each). V lost 4 bases, J lost 2 bases, and 14 bases lay in between. This CDR3 is built from 16 residues. Per germline, CDR1 MGHRA and CDR2 YSYEKL. The chain's CDR3 is CASSPGRMENTGELFF. The CDR3 DNA follows: TGCGCCAGCAGCCCGGGACGGATGGAAAACACCGGGGAGCTGTTTTTT.

This rearrangement joins TRBV21-1 to TRBJ2-3; TRBD1 is the table's D call, not checked against the DNA. TRBV21-1 is a known pseudogene. This CDR3 contains 16 residues. Written as DNA, the CDR3 is TGTGCCAGCAGCAAAGCGCGCAGGGGAACCACAGATACGCAGTATTTT. Amino acid sequence: CASSKARRGTTDTQYF.

This chain links TRBV6-6 with TRBJ2-7; D is possibly TRBD2 (5 bases). The CDR3 totals 15 residues. Germline CDR1 and CDR2: MNHNY and SVGAGI (reference sequence). The V gene lost 7 bases and the J gene lost 1 base, with 17 bases spanning the gap. In nucleotides, the CDR3 is TGTGCCAGCACCCCGGACGGGATCGCGTCCTACGAGCAGTACTTC. This gives the protein CASTPDGIASYEQYF.

The chain links TRBV30 to TRBJ2-3; D gene uncertain. Trimming left V 7 bases short and J 2 bases short, with 10 bases between. The germline V gene encodes CDR1 GTSNPN and CDR2 SVGIG (reference sequence). The CDR3 runs to 12 residues. CDR3: CAFSVDTDTQYF. DNA for the CDR3: TGTGCCTTCTCCGTGGACACAGATACGCAGTATTTT. The complete variable domain, with remaining parts taken from reference TRBV30 and TRBJ2-3, reads SQTIHQWPATLVQPVGSPLSLECTVEGTSNPNLYWYRQAAGRGLQLLFYSVGIGQISSEVPQNLSASRPQDRQFILSSKKLLLSDSGFYLCAFSVDTDTQYFGPGTRLTVL.

On this clone itself: This specimen includes other DNA sequences encoding the same CDR3. The chain joins TRBV5-1 to TRBJ2-2, with D uncertain. The ends were cut back, 4 bases at V and 0 bases at J, with 7 bases in the middle. CDR1 and CDR2 (germline): SGHRS, YFSETQ. The CDR3 consists of 14 residues. The CDR3 DNA reads as TGCGCCAGCAGCCCTACTACGAACACCGGGGAGCTGTTTTTT. This codes for CASSPTTNTGELFF.

Remarks on this clone: Other nucleotide sequences from this sample produce the same CDR3. CDR3 sequence reads: CASSVGGNTEAFF. The CDR3, as DNA: TGTGCCAGCAGTGTGGGGGGGAACACTGAAGCTTTCTTT. J is TRBJ1-1 and V is TRBV6-4; the D gene is possibly TRBD1 (5 bases). Trimming left V 4 bases short and J 1 base short, with 7 bases between. The CDR3 has 13 residues. Germline V CDR1 and CDR2: MRHNA, SNTAGT.

This chain connects TRBV5-1 to TRBJ1-4; a weak D match, TRBD1 (6 bases). The CDR3 totals 14 residues. V lost 5 bases to trimming and J lost 6 bases, with 14 bases between them. Germline V gene sequence: CDR1 SGHRS, CDR2 YFSETQ. The CDR3 DNA follows: TGCGCCAGCAGGATGACAGGATTGGATGAAAAACTGTTTTTT. It yields the protein CASRMTGLDEKLFF.

Of note for this clone: Additional DNA sequences in this sample encode the identical CDR3. The chain is built from TRBV5-1 and TRBJ1-4, with unresolved D. The length of the CDR3 is 14 residues. The V end was cut by 0 bases, the J end by 3 bases, with 6 bases between. CDR1 is SGHRS, CDR2 YFSETQ, per germline. As DNA, the CDR3 is TGCGCCAGCAGCTTGGGGAGAGCTAATGAAAAACTGTTTTTT. Amino acid sequence: CASSLGRANEKLFF.

V is TRBV15 and J is TRBJ2-3; D remains ambiguous. The CDR3 covers 13 residues. CDR1 is LNHNV and CDR2 is YYDKDF in the germline V gene (reference sequence). V lost 8 bases and J lost 1, with 10 bases in between. The DNA for the CDR3 is TGTGCCACCGGGGATCGGGGCACAGATACGCAGTATTTT. This codes for CATGDRGTDTQYF.

The chain couples TRBV10-3 to TRBJ1-2; 7 bases fit TRBD1. CDR1 is ENHRY, CDR2 SYGVKD, per germline. This CDR3 is built from 17 residues. V lost 0 bases, J lost 2 bases, and 9 bases stayed unmatched. CDR3 loop: CAISESVPAGGNYGYTF. In DNA form, the CDR3 reads TGTGCCATCAGTGAGTCGGTACCGGCAGGGGGAAACTATGGCTACACCTTC.